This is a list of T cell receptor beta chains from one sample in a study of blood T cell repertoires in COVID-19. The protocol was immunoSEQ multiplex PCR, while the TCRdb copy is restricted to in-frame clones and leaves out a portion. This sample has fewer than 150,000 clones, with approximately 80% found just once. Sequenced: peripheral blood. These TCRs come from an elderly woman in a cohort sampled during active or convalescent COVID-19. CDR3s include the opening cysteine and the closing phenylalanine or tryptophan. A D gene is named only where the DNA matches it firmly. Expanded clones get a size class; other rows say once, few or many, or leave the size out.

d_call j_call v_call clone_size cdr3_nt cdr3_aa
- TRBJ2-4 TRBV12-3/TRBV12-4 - TGTGCCAGCAGTTCACAGGGTAACATTCAGTACTTC CASSSQGNIQYF
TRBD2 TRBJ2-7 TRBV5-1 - TGCGCCAGCAGTCCGCCTAGCGGCGGCCTTATTTCGGAGCAGTACTTC CASSPPSGGLISEQYF
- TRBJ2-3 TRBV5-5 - TGTGCCAGCAGCTTGTTCATCGGTAGCACAGATACGCAGTATTTT CASSLFIGSTDTQYF
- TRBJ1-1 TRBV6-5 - TGTGCCAGCAGTCTACAGAGACAGGTCACTGAAGCTTTCTTT CASSLQRQVTEAFF
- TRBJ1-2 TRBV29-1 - TGCAGCGTTCCCCCCGCTTCACAGGCGACGAGGTATGGCTACACCTTC CSVPPASQATRYGYTF
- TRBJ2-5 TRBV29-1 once TGCAGCGTTGAAACGGGGACCCAGTACTTC CSVETGTQYF
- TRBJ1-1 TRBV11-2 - TGTGCCAGCAGCCCCCGGTGGCAGGGAGGTACTGAAGCTTTCTTT CASSPRWQGGTEAFF
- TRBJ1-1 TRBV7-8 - TGTGCCAGCAGCTTTCAGATCCTCACTGAAGCTTTCTTT CASSFQILTEAFF
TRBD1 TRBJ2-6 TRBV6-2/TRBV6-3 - TGTGCCAGCAGTTCCCAGGGGGCGCAAGCCGGGGCCAACGTCCTGACTTTC CASSSQGAQAGANVLTF
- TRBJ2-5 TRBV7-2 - TGTGCCAGCAGCTTAGCGGGGGCCCAAGAGACCCAGTACTTC CASSLAGAQETQYF
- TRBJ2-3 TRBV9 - TGTGCCAGCAGCGTAGTTAGCGGCTCGTTTGATACGCAGTATTTT CASSVVSGSFDTQYF
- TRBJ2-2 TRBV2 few TGTGCCATTGAGGACATATCCACCGGGGAGCTGTTTTTT CAIEDISTGELFF
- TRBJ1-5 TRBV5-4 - TGTGCCAGCAGCTTCGCCTTGAGGGGGAAGCGTCAGCCCCAGCATTTT CASSFALRGKRQPQHF
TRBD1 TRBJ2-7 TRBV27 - TGTGCCAGCAGTTTTAGAGGGGGCGAGTACGAGCAGTACTTC CASSFRGGEYEQYF
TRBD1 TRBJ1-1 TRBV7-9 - TGTGCCAGCAGCCGACAGGGGAACACTGAAGCTTTCTTT CASSRQGNTEAFF
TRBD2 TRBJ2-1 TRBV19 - TGTGCCAGTAGTTTGGAGAAGCGGGGTCCCTACAATGAGCAGTTCTTC CASSLEKRGPYNEQFF
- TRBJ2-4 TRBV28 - TGTGCCAGCAGATCCATTTTGAGGGAAAACATTCAGTACTTC CASRSILRENIQYF
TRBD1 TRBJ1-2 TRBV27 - TGTGCCAGCAGTTCCTACCTCGTCCGGACAGGGTACTATGGCTACACCTTC CASSSYLVRTGYYGYTF
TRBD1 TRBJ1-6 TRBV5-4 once TGTGCCAGCAGCTGGACAGGGCACTCCTATAATTCACCCCTCCACTTT CASSWTGHSYNSPLHF
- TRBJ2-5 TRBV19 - TGTGCCAGTGGTCCTCAGGAGACCCAGTACTTC CASGPQETQYF
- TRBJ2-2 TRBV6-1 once TGTGCCAGCAGTGAATTCGGGGCCGGGGAGCTGTTTTTT CASSEFGAGELFF
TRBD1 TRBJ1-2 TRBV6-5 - TGTGCCAGCAGTACGGACAGGTCGCATGGCTACACCTTC CASSTDRSHGYTF
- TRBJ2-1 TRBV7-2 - TGTGCCAGCAGCTTCGGACAGAGCTCCTACAATGAGCAGTTCTTC CASSFGQSSYNEQFF
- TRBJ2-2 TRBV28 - TGTGCCAGCAGTTTCGGAGGGGGCGCGGAGCTGTTTTTT CASSFGGGAELFF
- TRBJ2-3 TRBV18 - TGTGCCAGCTCACCCAACGGGGTTTTAACAGATACGCAGTATTTT CASSPNGVLTDTQYF
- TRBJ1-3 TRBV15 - TGTGCCACCAGCAGAGATCCCGGGGACACCATATATTTT CATSRDPGDTIYF
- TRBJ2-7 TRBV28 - TGTGCCAGCAGTCCCTCCCCCCGCGAGCAGTACTTC CASSPSPREQYF
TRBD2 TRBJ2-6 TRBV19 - TGTGCCAGCGGGGGGGCCCCTGGGGCCAACGTCCTGACTTTC CASGGAPGANVLTF
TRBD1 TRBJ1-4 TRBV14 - TGTGCCAGCAGCCACTCACTGCCCGGGACAGGGATTGAAAAACTGTTTTTT CASSHSLPGTGIEKLFF
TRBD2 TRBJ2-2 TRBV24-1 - TGTGCCACCAGTGGAGGGACTAGCTCAGTCACCGGGGAGCTGTTTTTT CATSGGTSSVTGELFF
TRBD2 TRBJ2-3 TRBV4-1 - TGCGCCAGCAGCCGGTCTAGCGGGGGTACAGATACGCAGTATTTT CASSRSSGGTDTQYF
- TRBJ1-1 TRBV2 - TGTGCCAGCAGTTATACAGGGCAGGCTGAAGCTTTCTTT CASSYTGQAEAFF
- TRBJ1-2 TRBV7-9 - TGTGCCAGCAGCGGAAGCGGTACAGTGAGCTATGGCTACACCTTC CASSGSGTVSYGYTF
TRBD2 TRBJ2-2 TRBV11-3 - TGTGCCAGCAGTCCGACTGTAGAGCGGGGCGAGACCGGGGAGCTGTTTTTT CASSPTVERGETGELFF
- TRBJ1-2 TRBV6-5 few TGTGCCAGCTCGATCGGTACACAGAACGGCTACACCTTC CASSIGTQNGYTF
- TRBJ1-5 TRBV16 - TGTGCCAGCAGCCAATCGGGACACCCCAATCAGCCCCAGCATTTT CASSQSGHPNQPQHF
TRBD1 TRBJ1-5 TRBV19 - TGTGCCAGTAGACAACAGGGGGCGCGCAATCAGCCCCAGCATTTT CASRQQGARNQPQHF
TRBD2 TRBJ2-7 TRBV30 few TGTGCCTGGAGTGTACTTCCCGGGGGCGGGGGGATCTCCTACGAGCAGTACTTC CAWSVLPGGGGISYEQYF